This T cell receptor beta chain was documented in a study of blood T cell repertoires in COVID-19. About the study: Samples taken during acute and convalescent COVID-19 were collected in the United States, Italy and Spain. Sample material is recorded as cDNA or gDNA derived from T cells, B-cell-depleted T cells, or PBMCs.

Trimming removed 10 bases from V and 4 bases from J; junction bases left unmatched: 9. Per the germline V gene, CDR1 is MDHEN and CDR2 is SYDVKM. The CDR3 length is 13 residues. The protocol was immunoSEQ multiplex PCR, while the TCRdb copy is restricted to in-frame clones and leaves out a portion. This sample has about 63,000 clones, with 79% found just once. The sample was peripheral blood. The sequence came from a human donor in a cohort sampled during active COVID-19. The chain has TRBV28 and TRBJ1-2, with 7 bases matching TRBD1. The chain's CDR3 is CATYVGGVYGYTF. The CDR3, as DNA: TGTGCCACCTACGTAGGGGGCGTCTATGGCTACACCTTC.